This is a list of T cell receptor beta chains from one sample in a study of cytomegalovirus exposure and HLA in healthy donors. The protocol was immunoSEQ multiplex PCR, while the TCRdb copy is restricted to in-frame clones and leaves out a portion. The sample contains about 160,000 clones, over 80% of which appear only once. The sequenced sample was PBMCs. All receptors derive from a male donor in good health and CMV-seropositive. CDR3s include the opening cysteine and the closing phenylalanine or tryptophan. Fields, in order: J gene, V gene, clone size, D gene, CDR3 protein, CDR3 DNA. The D gene is left open where the match is weak. A row's size may be missing; if present it is once, few, many or a size class.

TRBJ2-2 | TRBV7-3 | NA | NA | CASSPGSGELFF | TGTGCCAGCAGCCCCGGGTCCGGGGAGCTGTTTTTT
TRBJ1-1 | TRBV30 | NA | NA | CAWSVLENTEAFF | TGTGCCTGGAGTGTACTAGAGAACACTGAAGCTTTCTTT
TRBJ2-7 | TRBV30 | NA | TRBD1 | CAWSAWTGSYEQYF | TGTGCCTGGAGTGCTTGGACAGGGTCCTACGAGCAGTACTTC
TRBJ1-6 | TRBV9 | NA | NA | CASSPPGGSRYNSPLHF | TGTGCCAGCAGCCCCCCGGGTGGCAGCCGTTATAATTCACCCCTCCACTTT
TRBJ2-7 | TRBV6-1 | NA | TRBD2 | CAIELAGVSYEQYF | TGTGCCATCGAACTAGCGGGAGTGTCCTACGAGCAGTACTTC
TRBJ2-1 | TRBV29-1 | NA | NA | CSVVKNGEQFF | TGCAGCGTTGTGAAGAACGGTGAGCAGTTCTTC
TRBJ2-2 | TRBV11-3 | NA | TRBD1 | CASSERQGAGELFF | TGTGCCAGCAGTGAGCGACAGGGGGCCGGGGAGCTGTTTTTT
TRBJ1-4 | TRBV7-9 | once | TRBD1 | CASSLGQGNEKLFF | TGTGCCAGCAGCCTGGGACAGGGAAATGAAAAACTGTTTTTT
TRBJ1-2 | TRBV2 | NA | NA | CASNPRSNYGYTF | TGTGCCAGCAATCCCAGATCTAACTATGGCTACACCTTC
TRBJ1-2 | TRBV6-5 | NA | NA | CASSPRDSRRRGYTF | TGTGCCAGCAGTCCCCGGGACTCCCGGAGAAGGGGCTACACCTTC
TRBJ2-7 | TRBV11-3 | NA | TRBD2 | CASSLPSGRSIYEQYF | TGTGCCAGCAGCCTTCCTAGCGGGAGGTCCATCTACGAGCAGTACTTC
TRBJ1-1 | TRBV27 | NA | NA | CASSGTGKVEAFF | TGTGCCAGCAGCGGAACAGGAAAAGTTGAAGCTTTCTTT
TRBJ1-6 | TRBV25-1 | few | TRBD1 | CASSARDRVDSPLHF | TGTGCCAGCAGTGCCCGGGACAGGGTAGATTCACCCCTCCACTTT
TRBJ2-7 | TRBV6-4 | NA | TRBD1 | CASSEGDRSSYEQYF | TGTGCCAGCAGTGAAGGGGACAGGAGCTCCTACGAGCAGTACTTC
TRBJ2-2 | TRBV2 | NA | TRBD2 | CASSDGLAGVSAGELFF | TGTGCCAGCAGTGATGGCCTAGCGGGAGTTAGTGCCGGGGAGCTGTTTTTT
TRBJ1-1 | TRBV7-2 | NA | NA | CASSLAIQGTEAFF | TGTGCCAGCAGCTTAGCGATACAGGGCACTGAAGCTTTCTTT
TRBJ1-1 | TRBV29-1 | few | TRBD1 | CSVAGGSVTEAFF | TGCAGCGTCGCAGGGGGTTCCGTCACTGAAGCTTTCTTT
TRBJ2-7 | TRBV19 | NA | TRBD2 | CASSIWREGGDEQYF | TGTGCCAGTAGTATTTGGCGGGAGGGGGGCGACGAGCAGTACTTC
TRBJ2-2 | TRBV19 | NA | TRBD2 | CASSPRLAGGPNTGELFF | TGTGCCAGTAGTCCCCGACTAGCGGGAGGCCCGAACACCGGGGAGCTGTTTTTT
TRBJ2-7 | TRBV7-8 | NA | NA | CASSLNGDYEQYF | TGTGCCAGCAGCTTAAACGGGGACTACGAGCAGTACTTC
TRBJ1-1 | TRBV18 | NA | NA | CASSPKIGVYLEAFF | TGTGCCAGCTCCCCAAAGATCGGGGTCTACCTTGAAGCTTTCTTT
TRBJ1-1 | TRBV6-5 | NA | NA | CASTGLNTEAFF | TGTGCCAGCACCGGACTTAACACTGAAGCTTTCTTT
TRBJ1-1 | TRBV7-9 | NA | NA | CASSLVDKNTEAFF | TGTGCCAGCAGCTTAGTGGACAAGAACACTGAAGCTTTCTTT
TRBJ1-5 | TRBV27 | NA | NA | CASSWSDRGQPQHF | TGTGCCAGCAGTTGGTCCGACAGAGGTCAGCCCCAGCATTTT
TRBJ1-4 | TRBV6-1 | NA | TRBD1 | CACTGTGTRGMFF | TGTGCCTGCACCGGGACAGGCACCCGAGGGATGTTTTTT
TRBJ1-5 | TRBV18 | NA | NA | CASSPQGSVVQHF | TGTGCCAGCTCACCCCAGGGGAGTGTGGTCCAGCATTTT
TRBJ2-1 | TRBV5-1 | NA | TRBD2 | CASSRNPPGLAGVRSYNEQFF | TGCGCCAGCAGCCGCAACCCTCCGGGACTAGCGGGAGTCCGCTCCTACAATGAGCAGTTCTTC
TRBJ2-7 | TRBV5-4 | NA | NA | CASSTRAGSHYEQYF | TGTGCCAGCTCTACTAGGGCCGGCAGCCACTACGAGCAGTACTTC
TRBJ2-1 | TRBV6-4 | NA | TRBD2 | CASSAQREGLLDEQFF | TGTGCCAGCAGTGCCCAGCGGGAGGGCCTTCTAGATGAGCAGTTCTTC
TRBJ1-2 | TRBV27 | NA | NA | CASSLSQLQGYYGYTF | TGTGCCAGCAGTTTATCGCAGCTTCAGGGTTACTATGGCTACACCTTC
TRBJ2-3 | TRBV6-5 | NA | TRBD2 | CASSYDLADTDTQYF | TGTGCCAGCAGTTACGACCTAGCGGACACAGATACGCAGTATTTT
TRBJ2-1 | TRBV11-3 | NA | TRBD2 | CASSPGTSGTWGNEQFF | TGTGCCAGCAGCCCGGGGACTAGCGGGACGTGGGGCAATGAGCAGTTCTTC
TRBJ1-6 | TRBV30 | NA | TRBD1 | CACTRPDRGIIGSYNSPLHF | TGTGCCTGTACGCGGCCCGACAGGGGAATTATCGGGTCCTATAATTCACCCCTCCACTTT
TRBJ2-7 | TRBV6-5 | NA | TRBD1 | CASSWGQGAWDEQYF | TGTGCCAGCAGTTGGGGACAGGGGGCATGGGACGAGCAGTACTTC
TRBJ2-6 | TRBV5-6 | once | NA | CASTEFGANVLTF | TGTGCCAGCACCGAGTTCGGGGCCAACGTCCTGACTTTC
TRBJ1-3 | TRBV7-2 | NA | TRBD1 | CASSLDRGFGNTIYF | TGTGCCAGCAGCTTAGACAGGGGTTTTGGAAACACCATATATTTT
TRBJ2-1 | TRBV10-3 | NA | TRBD1 | CAISDDDRGPNEQFF | TGTGCCATCAGTGATGACGACAGGGGCCCCAATGAGCAGTTCTTC
TRBJ2-3 | TRBV7-2 | NA | NA | CASSLSKQDTQYF | TGTGCCAGCAGCTTATCCAAACAGGATACGCAGTATTTT
TRBJ2-3 | TRBV29-1 | once | TRBD2 | CSVSAGGVRADTQYF | TGCAGCGTCTCAGCGGGAGGGGTCCGCGCAGATACGCAGTATTTT
TRBJ1-2 | TRBV6-5 | NA | TRBD1 | CASCTQGDGNYGYTF | TGTGCCAGCTGCACCCAGGGGGACGGTAACTATGGCTACACCTTC
TRBJ2-1 | TRBV7-2 | NA | TRBD2 | CASSYGTSGRARGEQFF | TGTGCCAGCAGCTACGGGACTAGCGGGAGGGCCCGGGGTGAGCAGTTCTTC
TRBJ1-6 | TRBV6-1 | once | NA | CASTPRGPNSPLHF | TGTGCCAGCACCCCCAGGGGCCCAAATTCACCCCTCCACTTT
TRBJ2-3 | TRBV27 | NA | NA | CASSRGFRRGRSGTDTQYF | TGTGCCAGCAGCAGGGGCTTTAGGAGGGGGCGCTCGGGGACAGATACGCAGTATTTT
TRBJ2-7 | TRBV29-1 | NA | NA | CSVDGGGRSYEQYF | TGCAGCGTTGACGGAGGAGGCAGGTCCTACGAGCAGTACTTC